This T cell receptor (beta chain) was recovered during a study of Ad26.COV2.S vaccination and SARS-CoV-2 variants. Study-wide points: Vaccine recipients showed a spike-specific TCR breadth that was higher than in placebo recipients.

About this clone itself: Its target is unknown.

Trimming pared 1 base from V and 0 bases from J, leaving 4 bases between. The CDR3 totals 14 residues. Germline lookup yields CDR1 SGHAT and CDR2 FQNNGV. Data came from immunoSEQ multiplex PCR; TCRdb stores just in-frame clones and leaves some out. The sample consists of hundreds of thousands of clones, about 92% of them appearing once. Sample treatment: 15 to 20 received Ad26.COV2.S at low or high dose, single or two shots; 5 received placebo; per-sample allocation not given. Sampling occurred on day 63 after the first vaccine or placebo injection. This chain uses TRBV11-2 with TRBJ2-1; D call uncertain. The sequence was obtained from a person between 18 and 59 years old who received the Ad26.COV2.S COVID-19 vaccine or a placebo. Material: peripheral blood, obtained in a trial of Ad26.COV2.S vaccine versus placebo. CDR3 bases: TGTGCCAGCAGCTTAGCTAGCTCCTACAATGAGCAGTTCTTC. This codes for CASSLASSYNEQFF. The full variable domain, completed using reference TRBV11-2 and TRBJ2-1, is EAGVAQSPRYKIIEKRQSVAFWCNPISGHATLYWYQQILGQGPKLLIQFQNNGVVDDSQLPKDRFSAERLKGVDSTLKIQPAKLEDSAVYLCASSLASSYNEQFFGPGTRLTVL.